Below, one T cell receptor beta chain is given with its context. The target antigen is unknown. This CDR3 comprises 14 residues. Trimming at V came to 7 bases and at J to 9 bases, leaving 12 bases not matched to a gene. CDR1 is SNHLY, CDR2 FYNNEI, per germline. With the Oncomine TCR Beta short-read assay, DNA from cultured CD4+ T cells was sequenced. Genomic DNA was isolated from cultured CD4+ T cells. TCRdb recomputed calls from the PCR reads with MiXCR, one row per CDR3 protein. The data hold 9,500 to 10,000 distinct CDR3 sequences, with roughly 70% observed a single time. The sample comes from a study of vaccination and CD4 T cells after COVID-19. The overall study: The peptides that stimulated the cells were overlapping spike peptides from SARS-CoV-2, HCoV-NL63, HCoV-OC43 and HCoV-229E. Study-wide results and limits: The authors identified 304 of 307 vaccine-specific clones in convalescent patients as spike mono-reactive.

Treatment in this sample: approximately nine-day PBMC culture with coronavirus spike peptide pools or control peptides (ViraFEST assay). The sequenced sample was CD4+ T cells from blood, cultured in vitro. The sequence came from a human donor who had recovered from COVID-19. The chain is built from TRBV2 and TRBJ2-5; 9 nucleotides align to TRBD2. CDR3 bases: TGTGCCAGCATCGGACTAGCGTACCAAGGGGCCCAGTACTTC. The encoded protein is CASIGLAYQGAQYF.